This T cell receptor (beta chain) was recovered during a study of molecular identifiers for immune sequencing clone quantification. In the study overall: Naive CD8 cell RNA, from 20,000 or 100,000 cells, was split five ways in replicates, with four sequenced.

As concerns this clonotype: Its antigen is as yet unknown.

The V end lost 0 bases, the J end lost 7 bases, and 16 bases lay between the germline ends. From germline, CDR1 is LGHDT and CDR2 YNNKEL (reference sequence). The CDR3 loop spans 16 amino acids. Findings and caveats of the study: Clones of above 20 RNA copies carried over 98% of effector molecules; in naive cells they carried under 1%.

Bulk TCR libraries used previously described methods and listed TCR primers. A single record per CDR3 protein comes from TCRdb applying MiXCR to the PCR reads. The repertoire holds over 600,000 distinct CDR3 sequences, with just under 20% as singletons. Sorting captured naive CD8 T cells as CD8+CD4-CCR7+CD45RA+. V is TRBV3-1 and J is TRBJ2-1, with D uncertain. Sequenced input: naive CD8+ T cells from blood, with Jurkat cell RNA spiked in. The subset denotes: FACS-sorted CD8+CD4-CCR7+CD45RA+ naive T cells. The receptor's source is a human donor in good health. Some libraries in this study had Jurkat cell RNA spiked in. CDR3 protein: CASSQEETLVGNEQFF. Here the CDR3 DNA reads TGTGCCAGCAGCCAAGAGGAGACTTTGGTGGGTAATGAGCAGTTCTTC.